These T cell receptor beta chains were read from a single sample in a study of blood T cell repertoires in COVID-19. Sequenced by immunoSEQ multiplex PCR; TCRdb stores in-frame clones only, minus some. This sample has about 190,000 clones; about 81% occur once, and the top ten carry approximately 3%. Material for sequencing was PBMCs or T cells enriched from blood (not recorded which). The receptors stem from a woman in her thirties who had recovered from COVID-19. CDR3s include the opening cysteine and the closing phenylalanine or tryptophan. Fields, in order: J gene, V gene, D gene, clone size, CDR3 DNA, CDR3 protein. A D gene is named only where the DNA matches it firmly. Expanded clones get a size class; other rows say once, few or many, or leave the size out.

j_call: TRBJ2-1
v_call: TRBV5-1
d_call: -
clone_size: -
cdr3_nt: TGCGCCAGCAGCCCCGGGTGGGGGGGCGATGAGCAGTTCTTC
cdr3_aa: CASSPGWGGDEQFF

j_call: TRBJ1-4
v_call: TRBV27
d_call: -
clone_size: -
cdr3_nt: TGTGCCAGCAGTTCCCGAGGGGAAAAACTGTTTTTT
cdr3_aa: CASSSRGEKLFF

j_call: TRBJ1-5
v_call: TRBV28
d_call: TRBD1
clone_size: -
cdr3_nt: TGTGCCATTGAAGGTGACAGGGTGAATCAGCCCCAGCATTTT
cdr3_aa: CAIEGDRVNQPQHF

j_call: TRBJ1-1
v_call: TRBV7-8
d_call: TRBD1
clone_size: -
cdr3_nt: TGTGCCAGCAGCTTTGGGCAGGGGGCCATGAACACTGAAGCTTTCTTT
cdr3_aa: CASSFGQGAMNTEAFF

j_call: TRBJ1-1
v_call: TRBV7-9
d_call: -
clone_size: once
cdr3_nt: TGTGCCAGCAGCTCCTCTCGGGGGGCCACTGAAGCTTTCTTT
cdr3_aa: CASSSSRGATEAFF

j_call: TRBJ1-3
v_call: TRBV6-5
d_call: -
clone_size: -
cdr3_nt: TGTGCCACTATAGCTGGAAACACCATATATTTT
cdr3_aa: CATIAGNTIYF

j_call: TRBJ2-7
v_call: TRBV23-1
d_call: TRBD2
clone_size: few
cdr3_nt: TGCGCCAGCAGTCAATCCAAGCGGGAGCTTGGGGAGCAGTACTTC
cdr3_aa: CASSQSKRELGEQYF

j_call: TRBJ1-5
v_call: TRBV6-2/TRBV6-3
d_call: TRBD1
clone_size: -
cdr3_nt: TGTGCCAGCAGTTACATGGACAGGGGGCGTCAGCCCCAGCATTTT
cdr3_aa: CASSYMDRGRQPQHF

j_call: TRBJ2-5
v_call: TRBV7-8
d_call: TRBD2
clone_size: -
cdr3_nt: TGTGCCAGCAGCTGGGGACTAGCGGGGTCAGGGGCCCAGTACTTC
cdr3_aa: CASSWGLAGSGAQYF

j_call: TRBJ1-2
v_call: TRBV28
d_call: -
clone_size: few
cdr3_nt: TGTGCCAGCAGCCGCGGGGGAGGGGATGGCTATGGCTACACCTTC
cdr3_aa: CASSRGGGDGYGYTF

j_call: TRBJ1-1
v_call: TRBV10-1
d_call: TRBD1
clone_size: once
cdr3_nt: TGCGCCAGCAGAGCGGACAGGGTAGGAACTGAAGCTTTCTTT
cdr3_aa: CASRADRVGTEAFF

j_call: TRBJ1-1
v_call: TRBV14
d_call: TRBD1
clone_size: -
cdr3_nt: TGTGCCAGCAGCCAACACCCGGGACAGGGACCGAACACTGAAGCTTTCTTT
cdr3_aa: CASSQHPGQGPNTEAFF

j_call: TRBJ2-2
v_call: TRBV7-6
d_call: TRBD2
clone_size: -
cdr3_nt: TGTGCCAGCAGCCCAGGACTAGCGGCGAACACCGGGGAGCTGTTTTTT
cdr3_aa: CASSPGLAANTGELFF

j_call: TRBJ2-2
v_call: TRBV29-1
d_call: -
clone_size: once
cdr3_nt: TGCAGCGTCCGGACACTGAACACCGGGGAGCTGTTTTTT
cdr3_aa: CSVRTLNTGELFF

j_call: TRBJ2-6
v_call: TRBV5-8
d_call: -
clone_size: -
cdr3_nt: TGTGCCAGCAGCTTGTTCCAGTCTGGGGCCAACGTCCTGACTTTC
cdr3_aa: CASSLFQSGANVLTF

j_call: TRBJ2-5
v_call: TRBV3-1/TRBV3-2
d_call: -
clone_size: -
cdr3_nt: TGTGCCAGCAGCCGGAACAGTTCAAAAGAGACCCAGTACTTC
cdr3_aa: CASSRNSSKETQYF

j_call: TRBJ1-6
v_call: TRBV2
d_call: -
clone_size: few
cdr3_nt: TGTGCCAGCAGTGGGTTCAGGGAAGGATCACCCCTCCACTTT
cdr3_aa: CASSGFREGSPLHF

j_call: TRBJ2-1
v_call: TRBV25-1
d_call: TRBD1
clone_size: -
cdr3_nt: TGTGCCAGCAGTGAATTCCAGGGGGCGAATTACAATGAGCAGTTCTTC
cdr3_aa: CASSEFQGANYNEQFF

j_call: TRBJ1-6
v_call: TRBV7-3
d_call: -
clone_size: -
cdr3_nt: TGTGCCAGCAGCTTACTAGGGAGGGATTCACCCCTCCACTTT
cdr3_aa: CASSLLGRDSPLHF

j_call: TRBJ2-3
v_call: TRBV14
d_call: -
clone_size: -
cdr3_nt: TGTGCCAGCAGCCAAAACGGGCGGGGGCTGAGAGATACGCAGTATTTT
cdr3_aa: CASSQNGRGLRDTQYF

j_call: TRBJ2-3
v_call: TRBV11-3
d_call: -
clone_size: -
cdr3_nt: TGTGCCAGCATCGTCAACAGAGACCCCACAGATACGCAGTATTTT
cdr3_aa: CASIVNRDPTDTQYF

j_call: TRBJ2-7
v_call: TRBV2
d_call: -
clone_size: -
cdr3_nt: TGTGCCAGCAGTGATCGCTACGAGCAGTACTTC
cdr3_aa: CASSDRYEQYF

j_call: TRBJ2-2
v_call: TRBV7-2
d_call: TRBD2
clone_size: -
cdr3_nt: TGTGCCAGCAGCTTATGGGGGACTAGTCCCGGGGAGCTGTTTTTT
cdr3_aa: CASSLWGTSPGELFF

j_call: TRBJ2-1
v_call: TRBV5-1
d_call: TRBD2
clone_size: -
cdr3_nt: TGCGCCAGCAGCTTGGGGCCTAGCGGGAGTTTAGGTTCCAATGAGCAGTTCTTC
cdr3_aa: CASSLGPSGSLGSNEQFF

j_call: TRBJ2-1
v_call: TRBV25-1
d_call: -
clone_size: -
cdr3_nt: TGTGCCAGCAGTGTTGCGGGTCTTTACAATGAGCAGTTCTTC
cdr3_aa: CASSVAGLYNEQFF

j_call: TRBJ1-4
v_call: TRBV2
d_call: -
clone_size: -
cdr3_nt: TGTGCCAGCAGTGGAGGGGGGGAGAATGAAAAACTGTTTTTT
cdr3_aa: CASSGGGENEKLFF

j_call: TRBJ1-5
v_call: TRBV19
d_call: -
clone_size: -
cdr3_nt: TGTGCCAGTAACGACGGACTGGCGCTTGGCAATCAGCCCCAGCATTTT
cdr3_aa: CASNDGLALGNQPQHF

j_call: TRBJ1-1
v_call: TRBV6-5
d_call: TRBD1
clone_size: -
cdr3_nt: TGTGCCAGCAGACGGGACAGGCAGTCGACTGAAGCTTTCTTT
cdr3_aa: CASRRDRQSTEAFF

j_call: TRBJ2-7
v_call: TRBV6-5
d_call: TRBD1
clone_size: once
cdr3_nt: TGTGCCAGCAGTACGCTACAGGGGAGGTACTTC
cdr3_aa: CASSTLQGRYF

j_call: TRBJ2-3
v_call: TRBV5-1
d_call: TRBD1
clone_size: -
cdr3_nt: TGCGCCAGCAGCTCCGGGACAGGCACAGATACGCAGTATTTT
cdr3_aa: CASSSGTGTDTQYF

j_call: TRBJ1-2
v_call: TRBV12-5
d_call: -
clone_size: -
cdr3_nt: TGTGCTAGTGGTTTGGGGGGGGTATATGGCTACACCTTC
cdr3_aa: CASGLGGVYGYTF

j_call: TRBJ1-4
v_call: TRBV18
d_call: -
clone_size: -
cdr3_nt: TGTGCCAGCTCAACTATCCCTAGAGACGATATTTCACTCGGGCTGTTTTTT
cdr3_aa: CASSTIPRDDISLGLFF

j_call: TRBJ2-7
v_call: TRBV7-2
d_call: -
clone_size: once
cdr3_nt: TGTGCCAGCAGCTTAGGAAAGGACTTTGGCCGGCAGTACTTC
cdr3_aa: CASSLGKDFGRQYF

j_call: TRBJ2-2
v_call: TRBV2
d_call: TRBD2
clone_size: few
cdr3_nt: TGTGCCAGCAGTGAAGCGCTCGGGAGGGCCGCCGGGGAGCTGTTTTTT
cdr3_aa: CASSEALGRAAGELFF

j_call: TRBJ1-2
v_call: TRBV12-3/TRBV12-4
d_call: -
clone_size: -
cdr3_nt: TGTGCCAGGGACGCGGGGGGTCCCTATGGCTACACCTTC
cdr3_aa: CARDAGGPYGYTF

j_call: TRBJ2-4
v_call: TRBV24-1
d_call: -
clone_size: few
cdr3_nt: TGTGCCACCAGTGGAGGAGCCAAAAACATTCAGTACTTC
cdr3_aa: CATSGGAKNIQYF

j_call: TRBJ2-5
v_call: TRBV7-2
d_call: TRBD2
clone_size: -
cdr3_nt: TGTGCCAGCAGCCCACTAGCGGGGGGGCTCGGAGAGACCCAGTACTTC
cdr3_aa: CASSPLAGGLGETQYF

j_call: TRBJ1-5
v_call: TRBV7-9
d_call: -
clone_size: -
cdr3_nt: TGTGCCAGCAGCTTAGGGGCTAGCAATCAGCCCCAGCATTTT
cdr3_aa: CASSLGASNQPQHF

j_call: TRBJ1-1
v_call: TRBV28
d_call: TRBD1
clone_size: -
cdr3_nt: TGTGCCAGCAGTATGGGACAGAGGGGTATAGAAGCTGAAGCTTTCTTT
cdr3_aa: CASSMGQRGIEAEAFF

j_call: TRBJ2-1
v_call: TRBV5-6
d_call: -
clone_size: -
cdr3_nt: TGTGCCAGCAGCTTGCCTGGCCAGCAGTTCTTC
cdr3_aa: CASSLPGQQFF

j_call: TRBJ2-2
v_call: TRBV6-5
d_call: -
clone_size: -
cdr3_nt: TGTGCCAGCCGGCGAGCGGGTAACACCGGGGAGCTGTTTTTT
cdr3_aa: CASRRAGNTGELFF

j_call: TRBJ2-5
v_call: TRBV12-3/TRBV12-4
d_call: -
clone_size: -
cdr3_nt: TGTGCCAGCAGGAGAAGGGGTGGAGAGACCCAGTACTTC
cdr3_aa: CASRRRGGETQYF